Below, 32 T cell receptor beta chains from the same sample are listed, as sequenced in a study of blood T cell repertoires in COVID-19. The repertoire was sequenced with immunoSEQ multiplex PCR; TCRdb's copy has only in-frame clones and lacks some. This repertoire shows approximately 300,000 clones, less than 85% found once; its top ten account for under 2%. The sequenced sample consisted of PBMCs or T cells enriched from blood (not recorded which). Receptor source: a woman younger than 45 who had been exposed to COVID-19.

J is TRBJ2-3 and V is TRBV18; 10 nucleotides match TRBD1. J gave up 4 bases and V 7 bases, and 5 bases lay outside the gene matches. CDR1 KGHSH and CDR2 LQKENI come from the germline V gene. The CDR3 extends over 14 amino acids. The DNA of the CDR3 is TGTGCCAGCTTACAAGGACAGGGGGCAGATACGCAGTATTTT. This encodes CASLQGQGADTQYF.

A word on this clone: A junction end diverges from the germline sequence, so it may reflect a read error. The CDR3 region is CASSLGGGGYEQFF. CDR3 DNA sequence: TGTGCTAGCAGCTTAGGGGGTGGCGGGTATGAGCAGTTCTTC. This chain connects TRBV7-7 to TRBJ2-1, with a possible D match to TRBD1 (6 bases). The germline V gene has CDR1 SSHAT and CDR2 FNYEAQ (reference sequence). The CDR3 is 14 residues long. Filled out from reference TRBV7-7 and TRBJ2-1, the complete variable domain reads GAGVSQSPRYKVTKRGQDVTLRCDPISSHATLYWYQQALGQGPEFLTYFNYEAQPDKSGLPSDRFSAERPEGSISTLTIQRTEQRDSAMYRCASSLGGGGYEQFFGPGTRLTVL.

The chain uses TRBV7-8 and TRBJ2-3; tentative D call: TRBD1 (5 bases). Trimming removed 5 bases at V and 5 bases at J, with 14 bases between. Germline CDR1 reads SGHVS; CDR2 reads FQNEAQ. There are 14 residues in the CDR3. The CDR3 DNA sequence: TGTGCCAGCAGCCTGGACGGTCAGGGAGATACGCAGTATTTT. Protein: CASSLDGQGDTQYF.

Here the CDR3 reads CAWSSDSWNQPQHF. The CDR3 DNA reads TGTGCCTGGAGTTCGGACAGCTGGAATCAGCCCCAGCATTTT. This sequence joins TRBV30 and TRBJ1-5, with TRBD1 as a possible D gene (6 bases). The germline V gene encodes CDR1 GTSNPN and CDR2 SVGIG (reference sequence). The V gene lost 2 bases and the J gene lost 4 bases, with 12 bases spanning the gap. The CDR3 is 14 residues long.

For this clone: The germline gene is not matched at one end of the junction; a read error may be the cause. The CDR3 loop reads CASSPLAGVRYNEQFF. CDR3 coding DNA: TGTGCTAGCAGCCCACTAGCGGGAGTTAGATACAATGAGCAGTTCTTC. The chain uses TRBV7-7 and TRBJ2-1, with 11 bases aligning to TRBD2. Germline V gene lookup returns CDR1 SSHAT and CDR2 FNYEAQ (reference sequence). This CDR3 is 16 amino acids long.

This clone turned up a few times. This rearrangement joins TRBV5-1 to TRBJ1-1; D is possibly TRBD1 (5 bases). Germline values: CDR1 SGHRS, CDR2 YFSETQ. This CDR3 has 13 residues. V was cut by 5 bases and J by 1 base, with 9 bases left in between. In DNA form, the CDR3 reads TGCGCCAGCAGGGTGGGGGGGAACACTGAAGCTTTCTTT. It specifies CASRVGGNTEAFF.

V is TRBV5-1 and J is TRBJ2-3; D is undetermined. V dropped 0 bases and J dropped 1 base, with 9 bases sitting between them. The CDR3 contains 15 residues. The germline V gene encodes CDR1 SGHRS and CDR2 YFSETQ. The CDR3 nucleotides read TGCGCCAGCAGCTTGGGTTTCGGAGGCACAGATACGCAGTATTTT. This translates into CASSLGFGGTDTQYF. The full variable domain, its missing parts supplied by reference TRBV5-1 and TRBJ2-3, is KAGVTQTPRYLIKTRGQQVTLSCSPISGHRSVSWYQQTPGQGLQFLFEYFSETQRNKGNFPGRFSGRQFSNSRSEMNVSTLELGDSALYLCASSLGFGGTDTQYFGPGTRLTVL.

The rearrangement links TRBV30 to TRBJ2-7, with D perhaps TRBD1 (5 bases). V was clipped by 2 bases and J by 3 bases, with 14 bases between them. CDR1 and CDR2 (germline): GTSNPN, SVGIG (reference sequence). The CDR3 covers 14 residues. The CDR3 sequence is CAWSRSGHSYEQYF. The CDR3 nucleotides are TGTGCCTGGAGTCGGAGTGGACACAGCTACGAGCAGTACTTC.

The CDR3 loop is CASSLNFGANVLTF. CDR3 sequence (DNA): TGTGCCAGCAGCCTAAACTTTGGGGCCAACGTCCTGACTTTC. The chain is built from TRBV14 and TRBJ2-6; D gene ambiguous. Germline CDR1 is SGHDN and CDR2 is FVKESK. The CDR3 covers 14 residues. V lost 4 bases, J lost 3 bases, and 7 bases lay in between.

The CDR3 region is CASSQAGGLDNGYTF. In DNA form, the CDR3 reads TGCGCCAGCAGCCAGGCAGGGGGCTTGGACAATGGCTACACCTTC. The chain carries TRBV4-1 and TRBJ1-2, with 8 bases identical to TRBD1. The junction had 9 bases not matched to a gene; V was cut back by 3 bases and J by 6 bases. The germline V gene has CDR1 MGHRA and CDR2 YSYEKL. CDR3 size: 15 residues.

V usage is TRBV7-8 and J usage is TRBJ1-2; possibly TRBD1 for D (6 bases). Trimming removed 4 bases at V and 4 bases at J, with 13 bases between. Germline CDR1 reads SGHVS; CDR2 reads FQNEAQ. The CDR3 runs to 14 residues. CDR3 DNA: TGTGCCAGCAGCTCGTGGACAGAAGTCTATGGCTACACCTTC. Residues: CASSSWTEVYGYTF.

V and J are TRBV7-2 and TRBJ1-1; 7 nucleotides match TRBD1. This CDR3 comprises 15 residues. Losses at the gene ends were 4 bases for V and 1 base for J; bases not matched to a gene: 6. Germline loops: CDR1 SGHTA, CDR2 FQGNSA. The CDR3, as DNA: TGTGCCAGCAGCTATACAGGGGATAGGAACACTGAAGCTTTCTTT. Its translation is CASSYTGDRNTEAFF. Full variable domain (remainder filled in from reference TRBV7-2 and TRBJ1-1): GAGVSQSPSNKVTEKGKDVELRCDPISGHTALYWYRQSLGQGLEFLIYFQGNSAPDKSGLPSDRFSAERTGGSVSTLTIQRTQQEDSAVYLCASSYTGDRNTEAFFGQGTRLTVV.

This rearrangement joins TRBV28 to TRBJ1-1; D remains unclear. Germline V gene lookup returns CDR1 MDHEN and CDR2 SYDVKM. The CDR3 covers 11 residues. V was cut by 5 bases and J by 5 bases, with 6 bases left in between. In nucleotides, the CDR3 is TGTGCCAGCAGTCAGGTTACTGAAGCTTTCTTT. Translated, it gives CASSQVTEAFF.

The rearrangement uses TRBV4-3 and TRBJ1-1; D may be TRBD1 (5 bases). Trimming cost V 4 bases and J 3 bases, with 12 bases left between them. The CDR3 has 14 residues. CDR1 LGHNA and CDR2 YSLEER come from the germline V gene. CDR3 region: CASSLSRVDTEAFF. The CDR3 bases are TGCGCCAGCAGCCTCTCCAGGGTGGACACTGAAGCTTTCTTT.

This clone has just a few counts. The chain couples TRBV19 to TRBJ2-6; a possible D gene is TRBD1 (6 bases). Between the trimmed V and J ends, which lost 4 bases and 4 bases, there was a span of 14 bases. Germline V CDR1 and CDR2: LNHDA, SQIVND (reference sequence). CDR3 length equals 16 residues. The CDR3 here is CASSTNRVAGANVLTF. Here the CDR3 DNA reads TGTGCCAGTAGTACGAACAGGGTGGCAGGGGCCAACGTCCTGACTTTC.

The chain is built from TRBV27 and TRBJ2-1; possibly TRBD1 for D (5 bases). Trimming left V 0 bases short and J 3 bases short, with 12 bases between. Germline-derived CDR1 and CDR2 are MNHEY and SMNVEV (reference sequence). This CDR3 contains 16 residues. The CDR3 loop is CASSLSEGVVYNEQFF. For the CDR3, the DNA is TGTGCCAGCAGTTTATCGGAAGGGGTAGTCTACAATGAGCAGTTCTTC.

The J gene is TRBJ2-7, the V gene TRBV29-1; 11 bases line up with TRBD2. Germline values: CDR1 SQVTM, CDR2 ANQGSEA. The CDR3 length is 16 residues. V lost 7 bases, J lost 4 bases, and 15 bases stayed unmatched. The CDR3 nucleotides read TGCAGCGCCCTAAGGGGCGGGACTAGCGGAACTTACGAGCAGTACTTC. It encodes CSALRGGTSGTYEQYF.

The rearrangement links TRBV15 to TRBJ1-4; D is possibly TRBD1 (6 bases). The CDR3 runs to 14 residues. Germline CDR1 reads LNHNV; CDR2 reads YYDKDF (reference sequence). Trimming took 0 bases from V and 4 from J, leaving 6 bases between them. The CDR3 nucleotides read TGTGCCACCAGCAGAGACAGGGGTAATGAAAAACTGTTTTTT. Translated: CATSRDRGNEKLFF.

The genes are TRBV9 and TRBJ1-6; D perhaps matches TRBD1 (6 bases). The CDR3 length is 17 residues. Trimming took 4 bases from V and 4 from J, leaving 18 bases between them. Germline V CDR1 and CDR2: SGDLS, YYNGEE. CDR3 DNA: TGTGCCAGCAGCCCCGTGGGGGCGACGGCATATAATTCACCCCTCCACTTT. Amino acids: CASSPVGATAYNSPLHF.

The rearrangement links TRBV12-5 to TRBJ2-1, with 11 bases matching TRBD2. The germline V gene encodes CDR1 LGHNT and CDR2 FRNRAP. The CDR3 length is 16 residues. J lost 2 bases, V lost 0 bases, and 0 bases had no gene match. This CDR3 is CASGLVLAGAYNEQFF. CDR3 sequence (DNA): TGTGCTAGTGGTTTGGTACTAGCGGGAGCCTACAATGAGCAGTTCTTC.

V gene TRBV7-2 combines with J gene TRBJ1-2; the D is unclear. This CDR3 is built from 13 residues. With 1 base removed from V and 5 bases from J, the gap between germline ends came to 8 bases. The V gene's germline CDR1 is SGHTA and CDR2 FQGNSA. CDR3 loop: CASSLGSVYGYTF. CDR3 nucleotides: TGTGCCAGCAGCTTAGGGAGCGTTTATGGCTACACCTTC.

The V and J genes are TRBV5-1 and TRBJ1-2; D perhaps matches TRBD1 (6 bases). V shed 0 bases and J shed 8 bases, with 14 bases lying between them. Germline lookup yields CDR1 SGHRS and CDR2 YFSETQ. The CDR3 runs 14 residues. CDR3 sequence reads: CASSLALSGAGYTF. Written as DNA, the CDR3 is TGCGCCAGCAGCTTGGCTCTATCAGGGGCCGGCTACACCTTC. The variable domain in full, completed from reference TRBV5-1 and TRBJ1-2, reads KAGVTQTPRYLIKTRGQQVTLSCSPISGHRSVSWYQQTPGQGLQFLFEYFSETQRNKGNFPGRFSGRQFSNSRSEMNVSTLELGDSALYLCASSLALSGAGYTFGSGTRLTVV.

The V and J genes are TRBV6-1 and TRBJ2-5; TRBD2 matches at 8 bases. V gave up 2 bases and J gave up 5 bases; unmatched junction bases: 10. The germline V gene encodes CDR1 MNHNS and CDR2 SASEGT. The CDR3 contains 16 residues. CDR3 sequence: CASSESWSGGVETQYF. As DNA, the CDR3 is TGTGCCAGCAGTGAATCATGGTCGGGAGGGGTCGAGACCCAGTACTTC.

The CDR3, as DNA: TGCACCAGCAGCCAAGATGGTCAGGACAAGGAAAAACTGTTTTTT. It is translated as CTSSQDGQDKEKLFF. V usage is TRBV1 and J usage is TRBJ1-4; TRBD1 is the table's D call and was not checked against the DNA. TRBV1 is a recognized pseudogene. The length of the CDR3 is 15 residues.

The V gene is TRBV28, the J gene TRBJ1-2, with D possibly TRBD1 on 5 matching bases. The germline V gene encodes CDR1 MDHEN and CDR2 SYDVKM. CDR3 length equals 13 residues. The V end was cut by 4 bases, the J end by 9 bases, with 15 bases between. DNA of the CDR3: TGTGCCAGCAGTTATGGGCAGGGTATGAGCTACACCTTC. The encoded protein is CASSYGQGMSYTF.

The chain recombines TRBV19 with TRBJ2-6; 9 bases are a match to TRBD1. V shed 3 bases and J 8 bases; nucleotides not matched to a gene: 8. This CDR3 is 16 amino acids long. Germline values: CDR1 LNHDA, CDR2 SQIVND (reference sequence). Here the CDR3 reads CASSMGQGSSSNVLTF. CDR3 coding DNA: TGTGCCAGTAGTATGGGACAGGGCAGTTCTTCCAACGTCCTGACTTTC.

In its sample, this clone was seen a few times. This rearrangement joins TRBV27 to TRBJ2-1, with 14 positions matching TRBD2. CDR1 and CDR2 from the germline V gene are MNHEY and SMNVEV (reference sequence). This CDR3 is 19 amino acids long. V shed 3 bases and J 7 bases; nucleotides not matched to a gene: 14. This CDR3 is CASSFLPGTSGSRGNEQFF. The CDR3 DNA follows: TGTGCCAGCAGTTTCTTACCCGGGACTAGCGGGAGTAGGGGGAATGAGCAGTTCTTC.

The chain is built from TRBV9 and TRBJ1-1; no clear D. Germline CDR1 and CDR2: SGDLS and YYNGEE. This CDR3 has 12 amino acids. V was clipped by 4 bases and J by 5 bases, with 9 bases between them. DNA of the CDR3: TGTGCCAGCAGCCCCCGAGAGACTGAAGCTTTCTTT. This sequence encodes CASSPRETEAFF.

The rearrangement links TRBV5-1 to TRBJ1-3, with TRBD1 matching 7 bases. Trimming removed 0 bases from V and 4 bases from J; junction bases left unmatched: 7. The CDR3 loop spans 16 amino acids. Germline V gene lookup returns CDR1 SGHRS and CDR2 YFSETQ. CDR3 region: CASSLAGTEGGNTIYF. CDR3 coding DNA: TGCGCCAGCAGCTTGGCCGGGACAGAGGGGGGAAACACCATATATTTT.

The CDR3 sequence is CASSHTGGTNEQYF. The DNA for the CDR3 is TGTGCCAGCAGCCATACAGGGGGCACGAACGAGCAGTACTTC. This sequence joins TRBV5-4 and TRBJ2-7, with 9 bases that match TRBD1. J gave up 5 bases and V 4 bases, and 7 bases lay outside the gene matches. In germline, CDR1 is SGHNT, CDR2 YYREEE (reference sequence). The CDR3 sequence is 14 residues long.

This clone was counted a few times. CDR3 DNA sequence: TGTGCCAGCAGTTTAATAGCGAGCAGCTCCTACAATGAGCAGTTCTTC. Its translation is CASSLIASSSYNEQFF. The chain carries TRBV27 and TRBJ2-1, with D possibly matching TRBD2 (5 bases). Between the trimmed V and J ends, which lost 2 bases and 0 bases, there was a span of 11 bases. Germline V gene lookup returns CDR1 MNHEY and CDR2 SMNVEV (reference sequence). CDR3 length: 16 residues.

The rearrangement joins TRBV27 to TRBJ2-3; D unresolved. The CDR3 loop spans 16 amino acids. Germline lookup yields CDR1 MNHEY and CDR2 SMNVEV (reference sequence). V was shortened by 2 bases and J by 2 bases, with 14 bases between the two germline ends. The CDR3: CASSLMRTDNTDTQYF. The CDR3 nucleotides read TGTGCCAGCAGTTTAATGCGTACTGATAACACAGATACGCAGTATTTT.